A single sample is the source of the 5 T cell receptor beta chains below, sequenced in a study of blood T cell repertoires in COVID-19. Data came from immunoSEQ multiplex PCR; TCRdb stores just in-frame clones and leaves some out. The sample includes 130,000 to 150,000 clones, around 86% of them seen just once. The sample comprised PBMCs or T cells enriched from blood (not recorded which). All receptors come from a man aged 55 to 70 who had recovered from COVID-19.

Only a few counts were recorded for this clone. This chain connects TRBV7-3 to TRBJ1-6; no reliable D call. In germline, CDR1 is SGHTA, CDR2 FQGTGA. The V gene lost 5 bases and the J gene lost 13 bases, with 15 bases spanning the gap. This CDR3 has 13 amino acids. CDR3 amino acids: CASSRGRMDPLHF. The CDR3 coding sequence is TGTGCCAGCAGCCGCGGCCGGATGGATCCCCTCCACTTT.

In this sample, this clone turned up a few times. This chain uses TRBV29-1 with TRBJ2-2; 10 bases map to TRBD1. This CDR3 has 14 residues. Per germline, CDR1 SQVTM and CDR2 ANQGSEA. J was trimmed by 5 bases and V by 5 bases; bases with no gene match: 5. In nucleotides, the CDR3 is TGCAGCGTTCGGACAGGGGGTGGGACCGGGGAGCTGTTTTTT. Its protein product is CSVRTGGGTGELFF.

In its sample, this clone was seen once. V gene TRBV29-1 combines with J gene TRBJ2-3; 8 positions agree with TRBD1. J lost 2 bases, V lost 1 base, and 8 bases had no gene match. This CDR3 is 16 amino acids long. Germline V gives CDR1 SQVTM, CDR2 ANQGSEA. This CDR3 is CSVEGHPGQATDTQYF. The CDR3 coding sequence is TGCAGCGTTGAAGGTCACCCGGGACAGGCCACAGATACGCAGTATTTT.

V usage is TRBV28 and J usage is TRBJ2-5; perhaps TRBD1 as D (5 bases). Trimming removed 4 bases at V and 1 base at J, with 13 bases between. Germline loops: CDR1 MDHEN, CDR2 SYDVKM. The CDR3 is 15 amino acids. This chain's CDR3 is CASSSRGFAQETQYF. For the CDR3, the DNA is TGTGCCAGCAGTTCAAGGGGATTCGCCCAAGAGACCCAGTACTTC. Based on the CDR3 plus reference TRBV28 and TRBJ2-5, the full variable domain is DVKVTQSSRYLVKRTGEKVFLECVQDMDHENMFWYRQDPGLGLRLIYFSYDVKMKEKGDIPEGYSVSREKKERFSLILESASTNQTSMYLCASSSRGFAQETQYFGPGTRLLVL.

The DNA for the CDR3 is TGTGCCAGCAGCCAATCTGGGGCTAGGTCACCCCTCCACTTT. Its translation is CASSQSGARSPLHF. The chain couples TRBV16 to TRBJ1-6; TRBD1 is a possible D gene (5 bases). CDR1 and CDR2 (germline): KGHSY, FQNENV. The CDR3 totals 14 residues. Trimming took off 0 bases at V and 10 bases at J, with 10 bases between the two ends.